These 29 T cell receptor beta chains came from one sample sequenced in a study of identical twins. TCRdb reprocessed the 5' RACE reads via MiXCR and lists one record per CDR3 protein. This sample has hundreds of thousands of distinct CDR3 sequences, with 20% to 25% found just once. This same sample was also part of a study on yellow fever vaccine responses in identical twins.

Sequencing was carried out using CD4+ T cells sorted from blood. The receptors stem from a young woman in good health.

The chain links TRBV7-8 to TRBJ1-1, with TRBD1 as a possible D gene (6 bases). This CDR3 has 15 amino acids. Germline CDR1 is SGHVS and CDR2 is FQNEAQ. Trimming took off 1 base at V and 8 bases at J, with 17 bases between the two ends. DNA for the CDR3: TGTGCCAGCAGCTTAGTCGAAGGGGGAGGAAGAGAAGCTTTCTTT. The encoded protein is CASSLVEGGGREAFF.

This clonotype was seen more than once but under ten times. This sequence joins TRBV10-2 and TRBJ1-1, with D possibly matching TRBD1 (6 bases). The CDR3 runs to 14 residues. V gave up 4 bases and J gave up 7 bases, with 16 bases separating them. The germline gives CDR1 WSHSY, CDR2 SAAADI. CDR3 protein: CASSVQGFSVEAFF. For the CDR3, the DNA is TGCGCCAGCAGTGTACAGGGTTTTTCTGTTGAAGCTTTCTTT.

In this sample, this clonotype turned up a few times. The rearrangement joins TRBV12-3 or TRBV12-4 to TRBJ2-3; the match to TRBD2 covers 12 bases. Trimming removed 5 bases from V and 2 bases from J; junction bases left unmatched: 11. This CDR3 region has 18 residues. Here the CDR3 DNA reads TGTGCCAGCAGTCCCCTCCTCACTAGCGGGGGGACCACAGATACGCAGTATTTT. This gives the protein CASSPLLTSGGTTDTQYF.

The gene calls are TRBV5-8 and TRBJ2-1, with TRBD2 matching 12 bases. Germline assignment: CDR1 SGHTS and CDR2 YDEGEE. The V gene end was trimmed by 0 bases and the J gene end by 8 bases; junction bases not matched to a gene: 9. The CDR3 runs to 17 residues. The CDR3 DNA reads as TGTGCCAGCAGCTTGGCCGCTAGCGGGGGGGCTCGCGATGAGCAGTTCTTC. This gives the protein CASSLAASGGARDEQFF.

Here the CDR3 reads CASSFRGTGANVLTF. The CDR3 DNA follows: TGTGCCAGCAGTTTCCGGGGTACTGGGGCCAACGTCCTGACTTTC. V is TRBV27 and J is TRBJ2-6; weak D call: TRBD2 (5 bases). Trimming stripped 3 bases from V and 2 bases from J, with 8 bases between. Germline CDR1 and CDR2: MNHEY and SMNVEV (reference sequence). CDR3 length: 15 residues.

The chain couples TRBV7-8 to TRBJ2-1; 11 bases are a match to TRBD2. The V and J ends lost 3 bases and 7 bases, in that order; junction bases with no gene match: 8. CDR1 and CDR2 (germline): SGHVS, FQNEAQ. There are 16 residues in the CDR3. As DNA, the CDR3 is TGTGCCAGCAGCTTTACACTAGCGGGAGTGGGAAATGAGCAGTTCTTC. Its protein product is CASSFTLAGVGNEQFF.

This clonotype was counted between two and nine times. The rearrangement uses TRBV9 and TRBJ2-5; 11 bases match TRBD2. The germline V gene encodes CDR1 SGDLS and CDR2 YYNGEE. With V trimmed by 0 bases and J by 3 bases, 4 bases remained unmatched. The CDR3 runs to 16 residues. The CDR3 DNA follows: TGTGCCAGCAGCGTAGATGTACTAGCGGGGGAAGAGACCCAGTACTTC. As protein: CASSVDVLAGEETQYF.

The CDR3 DNA sequence: TGCAGTGCCTTTGAGACAGGAGATACGCAGTATTTT. It codes for CSAFETGDTQYF. The gene calls are TRBV20-1 and TRBJ2-3, with a tentative D call TRBD1 (6 bases). The CDR3 is 12 amino acids. CDR1 and CDR2 from the germline V gene are DFQATT and SNEGSKA (reference sequence). V was cut by 6 bases and J by 5 bases, with 12 bases left in between.

There are a few counts of this clonotype. This rearrangement joins TRBV4-2 to TRBJ1-5, with 9 bases identical to TRBD1. The V segment lost 5 bases and the J segment 6 bases; nucleotides outside the gene matches: 11. Germline V lookup: CDR1 LGHNA, CDR2 YNFKEQ. The CDR3 runs 16 residues. In DNA, the CDR3 is TGTGCCAGCAGCAATCCTACAGGGGGCGGGGGTCAGCCCCAGCATTTT. It codes for CASSNPTGGGGQPQHF.

In this sample, this clonotype turned up many times. The chain combines TRBV5-1 with TRBJ2-3; tentative D call: TRBD1 (7 bases). V was cut by 4 bases and J by 3 bases, with 18 bases left in between. CDR1 is SGHRS, CDR2 YFSETQ, per germline. CDR3 size: 16 residues. CDR3 coding DNA: TGCGCCAGCAGCCCCACCTGGAGGGGGCCTACAGATACGCAGTATTTT. Protein sequence: CASSPTWRGPTDTQYF.

Worth noting for this clonotype: Relative to the germline gene, one junction end is altered; a read error may explain this. The chain recombines TRBV29-1 with TRBJ2-2; D possibly uses TRBD1 or TRBD2 (5 bases each). The CDR3 runs 14 residues. CDR1 and CDR2 (germline): SQVTM, ANQGSEA. CDR3 DNA: TGTAGCGTTGGTGGGACGGGGAACACCGGGGAGCTGTTTTTT. Protein sequence: CSVGGTGNTGELFF.

The J gene is TRBJ2-1, the V gene TRBV18, with 7 nucleotides matching TRBD2. The germline V gene encodes CDR1 KGHSH and CDR2 LQKENI. The CDR3 runs to 15 residues. Germline trimming cut 7 bases from V and 10 bases from J; bases unmatched to any gene: 16. For the CDR3, the DNA is TGTGCCAGCTATTTTACAGCGGGAAATTTTGGCGAGCAGTTCTTC. Its protein is CASYFTAGNFGEQFF.

The sample holds a few counts of this clonotype. The DNA of the CDR3 is TGTGCCAGCAGGGGACACTACCAAGAGACCCAGTACTTC. Translation gives CASRGHYQETQYF. This chain links TRBV5-6 with TRBJ2-5, with D possibly being TRBD1 (6 bases). The germline V gene has CDR1 SGHDT and CDR2 YYEEEE. V was shortened by 5 bases and J by 0 bases, with 8 bases between the two germline ends. The CDR3 covers 13 residues.

The chain links TRBV5-6 to TRBJ2-2; 8 nucleotides line up with TRBD1. This CDR3 is built from 13 residues. V was pared by 2 bases and J by 14 bases, with 8 bases of the junction left unmatched. From germline, CDR1 is SGHDT and CDR2 YYEEEE. CDR3 sequence: CASSFTGTGTLFF. DNA for the CDR3: TGTGCCAGCAGCTTCACCGGGACAGGTACCCTGTTTTTT.

This chain connects TRBV7-8 to TRBJ2-6, with TRBD1 matching 7 bases. V was pared by 3 bases and J by 0 bases, with 5 bases of the junction left unmatched. CDR1 is SGHVS, CDR2 FQNEAQ, per germline. This CDR3 spans 17 amino acids. In DNA, the CDR3 is TGTGCCAGCAGCTTCGGACAGGCCGGCTCTGGGGCCAACGTCCTGACTTTC. Encoded protein: CASSFGQAGSGANVLTF. Using reference TRBV7-8 and TRBJ2-6 for the parts outside the CDR3, the full variable domain is GAGVSQSPRYKVAKRGQDVALRCDPISGHVSLFWYQQALGQGPEFLTYFQNEAQLDKSGLPSDRFFAERPEGSVSTLKIQRTQQEDSAVYLCASSFGQAGSGANVLTFGAGSRLTVL.

V gene TRBV15 combines with J gene TRBJ1-3; D is undetermined. Deletions cut 1 base from V and 2 bases from J, with 9 bases between. The CDR3 runs to 15 residues. Germline loops: CDR1 LNHNV, CDR2 YYDKDF (reference sequence). CDR3 coding DNA: TGTGCCACCAGCAGAGGCCGATATCCTGGAAACACCATATATTTT. Amino acids: CATSRGRYPGNTIYF.

The J gene is TRBJ2-2, the V gene TRBV7-2, with 8 bases lining up with TRBD1. The CDR3 totals 16 residues. The germline gives CDR1 SGHTA, CDR2 FQGNSA. The J segment lost 1 base and the V segment lost 6 bases, leaving 7 bases of the junction unmatched. The CDR3 loop reads CASSLTGTGNTGELFF. CDR3 DNA sequence: TGTGCCAGCAGTTTGACCGGGACAGGGAACACCGGGGAGCTGTTTTTT.

The chain is built from TRBV7-7 and TRBJ2-1; 7 bases map to TRBD1. Germline loops: CDR1 SSHAT, CDR2 FNYEAQ (reference sequence). The CDR3 runs 15 residues. Trimming cost V 5 bases and J 3 bases; bases outside gene matches: 7. This chain's CDR3 is CASSPRQGRYNEQFF. The CDR3 nucleotides are TGTGCCAGCAGCCCCAGACAGGGTCGCTACAATGAGCAGTTCTTC.

V usage is TRBV2 and J usage is TRBJ2-3; 11 bases map to TRBD2. Germline assignment: CDR1 SNHLY and CDR2 FYNNEI. Germline trimming cut 10 bases from V and 0 bases from J; bases unmatched to any gene: 18. The CDR3 consists of 19 residues. The CDR3 spells CAICSKTSGSPSSTDTQYF. The CDR3 nucleotides read TGTGCCATCTGTTCAAAAACTAGCGGGAGCCCCTCTAGCACAGATACGCAGTATTTT.

The chain is built from TRBV7-8 and TRBJ2-2; 11 bases match TRBD2. Losses at the gene ends were 5 bases for V and 6 bases for J; bases not matched to a gene: 11. The CDR3 extends over 17 amino acids. Germline V gives CDR1 SGHVS, CDR2 FQNEAQ. CDR3 sequence: CASSPRTSGRISGELFF. The CDR3 nucleotides read TGTGCCAGCAGCCCCAGAACTAGCGGGAGAATATCCGGGGAGCTGTTTTTT.

This clonotype has only a few counts. This sequence joins TRBV15 and TRBJ1-4; 7 bases line up with TRBD1. Germline-derived CDR1 and CDR2 are LNHNV and YYDKDF (reference sequence). The junction had 7 bases not matched to a gene; V was cut back by 3 bases and J by 3 bases. This CDR3 is 16 amino acids long. CDR3 coding DNA: TGTGCCACCAGCAGCCGTAGGACAGGACCTAATGAAAAACTGTTTTTT. Protein sequence: CATSSRRTGPNEKLFF.

This clonotype has just a few counts. The V gene is TRBV20-1, the J gene TRBJ2-1; 7 positions match TRBD1. CDR1 is DFQATT and CDR2 is SNEGSKA in the germline V gene (reference sequence). There are 13 residues in the CDR3. The V gene end was trimmed by 3 bases and the J gene end by 9 bases; junction bases not matched to a gene: 8. The CDR3 region has the DNA TGCAGTGCTAGGCCAACAGGGGTCGGTGAGCAGTTCTTC. Amino acids: CSARPTGVGEQFF.

V gene TRBV7-6 combines with J gene TRBJ2-5; D unresolved. Trimming cost V 4 bases and J 5 bases, with 11 bases left between them. Germline V lookup: CDR1 SGHVS, CDR2 FNYEAQ. The CDR3 sequence is 13 residues long. The chain's CDR3 is CASSSVLWETQYF. For the CDR3, the DNA is TGTGCCAGCAGCTCCGTCCTTTGGGAGACCCAGTACTTC.

This clonotype was found a few times. The rearrangement uses TRBV12-3 or TRBV12-4 and TRBJ2-7; D might be TRBD1 (5 bases). The CDR3 runs to 16 residues. The germline V and J ends were trimmed by 3 bases and 7 bases, with 22 bases remaining between them. The CDR3 nucleotides are TGTGCCAGCAGTTTGGGGCAGGGTGTCCTCATACGGGAGCAGTACTTC. Its protein product is CASSLGQGVLIREQYF.

This rearrangement joins TRBV10-3 to TRBJ1-1, with no clear D. The CDR3 covers 13 residues. CDR1 and CDR2 (germline): ENHRY, SYGVKD. V lost 10 bases and J lost 1, with 13 bases in between. The CDR3 DNA sequence: TGTGCCACGGGTCCCCCGGGGAACACTGAAGCTTTCTTT. This sequence encodes CATGPPGNTEAFF.

There are a few counts of this clonotype. The chain couples TRBV10-3 to TRBJ1-4; D possibly corresponds to TRBD1 (5 bases). Deletions cut 6 bases from V and 5 bases from J, with 16 bases between. Germline V gene sequence: CDR1 ENHRY, CDR2 SYGVKD. The CDR3 is made up of 15 amino acids. As DNA, the CDR3 is TGTGCCATCAGCTCAACAGGCGGGGTAAATGAAAAACTGTTTTTT. Its translation: CAISSTGGVNEKLFF.

This chain uses TRBV7-9 with TRBJ2-7; D gene unclear. Germline values: CDR1 SEHNR, CDR2 FQNEAQ (reference sequence). The CDR3 is 12 amino acids. Trimming cost V 3 bases and J 4 bases, with 7 bases left between them. The CDR3 here is CASSFEVYEQYF. The CDR3 DNA reads as TGTGCCAGCAGCTTTGAGGTGTACGAGCAGTACTTC. The whole variable domain, remainder taken from reference TRBV7-9 and TRBJ2-7, is DTGVSQNPRHKITKRGQNVTFRCDPISEHNRLYWYRQTLGQGPEFLTYFQNEAQLEKSRLLSDRFSAERPKGSFSTLEIQRTEQGDSAMYLCASSFEVYEQYFGPGTRLTVT.

V gene TRBV3-1 combines with J gene TRBJ2-1; TRBD2 is a possible D gene (6 bases). The CDR3 consists of 15 residues. Germline CDR1 and CDR2: LGHDT and YNNKEL (reference sequence). The V gene lost 1 base and the J gene lost 4 bases, with 11 bases spanning the gap. For the CDR3, the DNA is TGTGCCAGCAGCCAAGCGCCCGGGACTTACAATGAGCAGTTCTTC. Its protein is CASSQAPGTYNEQFF.

The chain joins TRBV14 to TRBJ2-3; D gene uncertain. With 5 bases removed from V and 7 bases from J, the gap between germline ends came to 10 bases. This CDR3 is built from 12 residues. Germline V gene data show CDR1 as SGHDN and CDR2 as FVKESK. The CDR3 loop reads CASSVMTYTQYF. The CDR3 DNA reads TGTGCCAGCAGCGTCATGACCTATACGCAGTATTTT.